This record looks at one T cell receptor (beta chain) sequence and its context. What it binds is unknown. Recipients boosted at about 4 weeks or about 12 weeks are pooled. The data belong to a study of T cell responses to AZD1222 COVID-19 vaccine. CDR3 length: 16 amino acids. V lost 4 bases and J 1 base, leaving 14 bases between the germline ends. Looked up from germline, CDR1 is KGHDR and CDR2 is SFDVKD. Clones were read by immunoSEQ multiplex PCR, and TCRdb kept only the in-frame ones, dropping some. This table has some 98,000 clones, around 85% appearing once. Notes on the study in general: Nearly half of spike-specific TCRs reportedly go after variant regions that carry no mutations. Among those given AZD1222, only six or seven were seropositive at baseline.

The chain recombines TRBV24-1 with TRBJ2-3; D is unclear. The sequence was collected from an adult who received the AZD1222 COVID-19 vaccine. The material sequenced was peripheral blood, taken 28 days after the second AZD1222 dose. CDR3 coding DNA: TGTGCCACCAGTGAACTAAGAGGTGACGGCACAGATACGCAGTATTTT. It translates to CATSELRGDGTDTQYF.